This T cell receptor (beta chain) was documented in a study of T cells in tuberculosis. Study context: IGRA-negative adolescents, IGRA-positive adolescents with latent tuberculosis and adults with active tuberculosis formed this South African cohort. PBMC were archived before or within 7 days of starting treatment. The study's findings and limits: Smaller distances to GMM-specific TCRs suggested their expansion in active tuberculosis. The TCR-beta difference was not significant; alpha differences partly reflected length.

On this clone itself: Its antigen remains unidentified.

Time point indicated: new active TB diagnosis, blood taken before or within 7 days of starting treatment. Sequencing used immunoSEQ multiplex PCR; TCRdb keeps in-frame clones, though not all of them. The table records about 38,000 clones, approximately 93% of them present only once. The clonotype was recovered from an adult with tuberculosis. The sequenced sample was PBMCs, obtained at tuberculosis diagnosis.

The CDR3 region is CASSSRTANTEAFF. For the CDR3, the DNA is TGCGCCAGCAGCTCGAGGACAGCTAACACTGAAGCTTTCTTT. The chain combines TRBV5-1 with TRBJ1-1; D is possibly TRBD1 (6 bases). Germline V gene lookup returns CDR1 SGHRS and CDR2 YFSETQ. V gave up 3 bases and J gave up 2 bases, with 11 bases separating them. The CDR3 spans 14 residues.